This T cell receptor beta chain appears in the sequencing data of a study of shared clonotypes between healthy human individuals (dated by TCRdb to the early 2020s). Regarding the complete study: The cohort comprised a couple of women and a few men aged 18 to 49 years. To increase sequencing depth and limit assay-specific biases, TCR repertoire library preparation and sequencing were carried out by different laboratories using diverse techniques. For each donor, CD4 naive and CD4 memory were each given three plates, CD8 naive was given two plates, and CD8 memory was given one plate. Each donor's leukapheresis produced roughly between roughly 0.85 and 9 billion PBMCs. To estimate repertoire size and how much clonotypes are shared between individuals, the study performed deep sequencing of blood TCR repertoires from a few healthy adults.

Germline trimming amounts to 0 bases on V and 4 bases on J, with 2 as the count of junction bases outside the gene matches. The CDR3 has 14 amino acids, counting the end cysteine and phenylalanine. Kept here is only the CDR3 DNA, which spans 42 bases and is read in frame from base 1. Based on the germline V gene, the CDR1 and CDR2 sequences are MDHEN and SYDVKM. As concerns this clone: The specificity of this receptor is unknown. No much larger clone exists at a distance of one base, and base qualities are not known. Other DNA sequences from this sample encode an identical CDR3 as well.

Overall study results and their limits: Pairwise subsampling led to the expectation that sequencing depth would affect the degree of clonotype sharing among donors. Compared with non-shared clonotypes, clonotypes shared by all four sorted-subset donors had higher generation probabilities. Naive subsets generally had larger estimated clonotype richness than memory subsets did. Incomplete sequencing was indicated by rarefaction of sorted-subset datasets, despite the large sequencing depth. Sampling was limited to blood, and TCR repertoires in tissue likely differ from TCR repertoires in blood. Sharing across four donors was observed for around 4.8% of naive CD4, about 4% of naive CD8, 2% to 2.5% of memory CD4, and around 0.42% of memory CD8 clonotypes. Because the study included only a small number of donors, the genetic and exposure-history diversity represented was limited.

Using the deep immunoSEQ assay, multiplex PCR amplified TCR CDR3 regions from genomic DNA. Extracted genomic DNA from each cell subset was distributed evenly across all wells of several immunoSEQ 96-well plates, and each plate was treated as a replicate. Each replicate PCR for sorted subsets received around 200 ng genomic DNA, equal to about 30,000 T cell genomes. The purified libraries were quantified using a Qubit 3.0 fluorometer, sized with a Bioanalyzer 2100, and then quantified again using the KAPA Library Quantification kit. Every immunoSEQ 96-well plate was sequenced on a separate single-read 150-cycle Illumina NextSeq 550 flow cell. Regarding the original processing steps: Because the immunoSEQ output held only junctional sequences and lacked quality scores, the filtering could not match the filtering applied to full-length reads. To assign V/J genes and CDR3, sequences were annotated against IMGT germline references using PyIR, a Python wrapper for IgBLAST v1.9. Reads were filtered out if the reads had weak V/J assignments (E-value above 1e-6), no CDR3, stop codons, out-of-frame junctions, or ambiguous translated residues. V3J clonotypes were defined by identical inferred V gene, J gene, and CDR3 amino acid sequence. The percentage overlap between two repertoires was calculated by dividing the number of shared unique clonotypes by the size of the smaller repertoire. Repertoire richness was assessed with RTK rarefaction, the Chao1 estimator, and Recon v2.1 estimates of unobserved clonotypes. Generation probabilities were computed with OLGA for all TCRbeta clonotypes obtained by the gDNA method from several donors. This is the immuneACCESS table as TCRdb keeps it, with only in-frame sequences that have V and J called. A part of the clones is gone; compared with another copy, unresolved V genes explain less than half, and the rest is unexplained. Clonal size and the V and J genes are those of that table, whereas D and trimming came from the DNA. The sample table holds around 2.1 million clones, of which about 93% were seen once. Around 1.7% of the sample is in the top ten clones.

CD8 naive samples were obtained by positive selection for CCR7 among CD45RO-negative cells, yielding a CD45RA+CCR7+ population from which TemRA cells were excluded. Healthy HIV-negative adults with no recently reported acute infections or vaccinations were included as donors. All donors were Caucasian adults living in Nashville, Tennessee, USA. After blood collection by leukapheresis, PBMCs were isolated using Ficoll-Histopaque density gradient centrifugation and then cryopreserved in the vapor phase of liquid nitrogen. Analytical flow cytometry was used to check the purity and quantity of each magnetically sorted T cell population. Genomic DNA was isolated from each sorted fraction and quantified by UV absorbance on a Nanodrop 2000c.

The TCR comes from a man younger than 35 in good health. Some clones in this sample may be carry-over from other donors' samples. The rearranged segments are TRBV28 and TRBJ1-1, and 7 bases in between align with TRBD1. Material for sequencing was naive CD8+ T cells from PBMCs. In the paper's terms, the cell subset or site label means: CD45RA+CCR7+. The CDR3 region: CASSLWQGGTEAFF. The sequence in DNA is TGTGCCAGCAGTTTATGGCAGGGGGGCACTGAAGCTTTCTTT. With the rest looked up from the reference TRBV28 and TRBJ1-1 genes rather than sequenced, the full variable domain is DVKVTQSSRYLVKRTGEKVFLECVQDMDHENMFWYRQDPGLGLRLIYFSYDVKMKEKGDIPEGYSVSREKKERFSLILESASTNQTSMYLCASSLWQGGTEAFFGQGTRLTVV.